The clone carrying this TCR beta chain was seen just once. These data come from a study of blood T cell repertoires in COVID-19. This CDR3 comprises 15 residues. The V gene lost 3 bases and the J gene lost 2 bases, with 11 bases spanning the gap. Germline CDR1 reads KGHSH; CDR2 reads LQKENI. Profiled with immunoSEQ multiplex PCR; TCRdb holds only in-frame clones, not every one. The table has about 200,000 clones, approximately 85% seen once. The sample comprised PBMCs or T cells enriched from blood (not recorded which). The clonotype originates from a man aged 35-49 years with acute COVID-19. This chain links TRBV18 with TRBJ2-1; D is uncertain. CDR3 coding DNA: TGTGCCAGCTCACCCAACCCTACAGCCTACAATGAGCAGTTCTTC. As protein: CASSPNPTAYNEQFF.